This section outlines one T cell receptor (beta chain) sequence together with its context. The authors reverse transcribed roughly 0.5 to 1 ug RNA with random hexamers. TCRdb itself ran the immunoSEQ multiplex PCR reads through MiXCR, one entry per CDR3 protein. The sample lists around 200,000 distinct CDR3 sequences, 95% occurring once. This sample was included in a study of CD8 T cells in Susac syndrome. Study information: Among sequenced Susac syndrome patients, over 5 had active disease and fewer than ten were in remission.

This CDR3 contains 14 residues. The V end lost 0 bases, the J end lost 4 bases, and 11 bases lay between the germline ends. Germline V CDR1 and CDR2: SGHTS, YDEGEE. This chain connects TRBV5-8 to TRBJ2-7; D not resolved. The specimen was CD8+ T cells from PBMCs. The TCR originated in a human donor with Susac syndrome. DNA for the CDR3: TGTGCCAGCAGCTTGGGGCAGCAACGATACGAGCAGTACTTC. This translates into CASSLGQQRYEQYF.